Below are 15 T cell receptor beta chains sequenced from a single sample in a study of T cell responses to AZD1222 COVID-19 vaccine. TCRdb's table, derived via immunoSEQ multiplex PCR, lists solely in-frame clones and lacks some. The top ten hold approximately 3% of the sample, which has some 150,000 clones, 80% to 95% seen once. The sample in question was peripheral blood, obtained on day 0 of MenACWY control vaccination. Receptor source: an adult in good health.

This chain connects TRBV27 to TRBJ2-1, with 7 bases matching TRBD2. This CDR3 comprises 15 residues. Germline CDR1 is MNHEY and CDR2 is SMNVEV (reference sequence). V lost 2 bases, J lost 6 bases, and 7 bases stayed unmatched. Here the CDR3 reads CASSLGLVMGNEQFF. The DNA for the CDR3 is TGTGCCAGCAGTTTAGGACTAGTTATGGGCAATGAGCAGTTCTTC.

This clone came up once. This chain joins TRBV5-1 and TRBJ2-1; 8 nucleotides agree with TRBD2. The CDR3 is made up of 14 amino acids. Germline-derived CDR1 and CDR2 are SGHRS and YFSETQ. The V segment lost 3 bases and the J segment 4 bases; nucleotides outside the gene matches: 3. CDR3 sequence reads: CASSSSGPYNEQFF. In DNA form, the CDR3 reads TGCGCCAGCAGCTCTAGCGGGCCATACAATGAGCAGTTCTTC. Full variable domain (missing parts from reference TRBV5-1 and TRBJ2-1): KAGVTQTPRYLIKTRGQQVTLSCSPISGHRSVSWYQQTPGQGLQFLFEYFSETQRNKGNFPGRFSGRQFSNSRSEMNVSTLELGDSALYLCASSSSGPYNEQFFGPGTRLTVL.

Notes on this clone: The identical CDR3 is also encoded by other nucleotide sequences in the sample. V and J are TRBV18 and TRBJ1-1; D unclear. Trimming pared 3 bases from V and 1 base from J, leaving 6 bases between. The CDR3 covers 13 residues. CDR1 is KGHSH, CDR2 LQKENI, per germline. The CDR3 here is CASSPDQNTEAFF. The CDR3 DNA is TGTGCCAGCTCACCTGACCAGAACACTGAAGCTTTCTTT.

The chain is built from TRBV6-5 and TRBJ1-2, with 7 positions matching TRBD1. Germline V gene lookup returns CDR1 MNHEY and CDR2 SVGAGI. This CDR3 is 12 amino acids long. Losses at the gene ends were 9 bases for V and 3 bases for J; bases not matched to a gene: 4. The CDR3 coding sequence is TGTGCCAGTCAGGGACAGCACTATGGCTACACCTTC. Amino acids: CASQGQHYGYTF.

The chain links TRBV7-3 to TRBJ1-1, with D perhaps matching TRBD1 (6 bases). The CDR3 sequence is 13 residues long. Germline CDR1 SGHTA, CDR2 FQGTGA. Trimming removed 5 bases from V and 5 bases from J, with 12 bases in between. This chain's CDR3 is CASSRQERTEAFF. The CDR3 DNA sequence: TGTGCCAGCAGCCGACAGGAGAGAACTGAAGCTTTCTTT.

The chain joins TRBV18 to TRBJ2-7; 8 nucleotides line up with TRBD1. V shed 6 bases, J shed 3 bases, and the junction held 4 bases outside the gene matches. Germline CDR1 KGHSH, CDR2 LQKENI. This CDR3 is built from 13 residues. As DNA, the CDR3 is TGTGCCAGCTCCTTTGGGACAGGCTACGAGCAGTACTTC. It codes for CASSFGTGYEQYF.

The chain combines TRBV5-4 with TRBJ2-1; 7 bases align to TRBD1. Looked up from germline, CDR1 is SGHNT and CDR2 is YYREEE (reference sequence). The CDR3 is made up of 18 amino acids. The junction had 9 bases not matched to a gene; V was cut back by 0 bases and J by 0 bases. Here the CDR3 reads CASSLGRGSSSSYNEQFF. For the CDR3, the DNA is TGTGCCAGCAGCTTGGGCAGGGGGTCCTCCAGCTCCTACAATGAGCAGTTCTTC.

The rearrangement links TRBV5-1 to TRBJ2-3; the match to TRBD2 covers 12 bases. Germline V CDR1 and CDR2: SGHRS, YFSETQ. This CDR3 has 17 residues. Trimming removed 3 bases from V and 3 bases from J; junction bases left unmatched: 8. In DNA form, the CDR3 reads TGCGCCAGCAGCTGGCGGACTAGCGGGGAAATTACAGATACGCAGTATTTT. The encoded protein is CASSWRTSGEITDTQYF.

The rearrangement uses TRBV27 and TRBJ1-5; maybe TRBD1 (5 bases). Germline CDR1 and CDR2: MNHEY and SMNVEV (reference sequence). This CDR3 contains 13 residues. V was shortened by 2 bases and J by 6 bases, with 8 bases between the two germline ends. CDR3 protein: CASSLQGPQPQHF. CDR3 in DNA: TGTGCCAGCAGTTTACAGGGCCCTCAGCCCCAGCATTTT.

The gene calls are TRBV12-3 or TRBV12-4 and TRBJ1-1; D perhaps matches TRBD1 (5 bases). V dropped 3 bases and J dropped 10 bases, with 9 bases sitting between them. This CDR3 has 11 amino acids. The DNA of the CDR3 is TGTGCCAGCAGTTTTGCAGGGCGAGCTTTCTTT. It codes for CASSFAGRAFF.

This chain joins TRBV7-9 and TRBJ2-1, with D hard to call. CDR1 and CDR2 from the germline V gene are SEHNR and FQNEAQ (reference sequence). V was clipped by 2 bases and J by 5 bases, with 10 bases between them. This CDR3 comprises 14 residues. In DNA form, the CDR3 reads TGTGCCAGCAGCTTACGCCCCTCTAACAATGAGCAGTTCTTC. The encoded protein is CASSLRPSNNEQFF.

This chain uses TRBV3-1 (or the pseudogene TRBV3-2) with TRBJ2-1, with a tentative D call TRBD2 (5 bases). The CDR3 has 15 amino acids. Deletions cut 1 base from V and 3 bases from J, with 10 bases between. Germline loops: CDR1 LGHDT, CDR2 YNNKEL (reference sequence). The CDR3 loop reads CASSQVLADYNEQFF. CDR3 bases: TGTGCCAGCAGCCAAGTGCTAGCAGACTACAATGAGCAGTTCTTC.

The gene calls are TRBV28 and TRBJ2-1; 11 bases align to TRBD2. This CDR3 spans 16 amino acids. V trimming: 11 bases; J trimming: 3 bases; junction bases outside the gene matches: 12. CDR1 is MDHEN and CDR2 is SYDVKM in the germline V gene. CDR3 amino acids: CAVRTAGTSGYNEQFF. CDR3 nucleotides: TGTGCCGTTCGGACAGCCGGGACTAGCGGCTACAATGAGCAGTTCTTC.

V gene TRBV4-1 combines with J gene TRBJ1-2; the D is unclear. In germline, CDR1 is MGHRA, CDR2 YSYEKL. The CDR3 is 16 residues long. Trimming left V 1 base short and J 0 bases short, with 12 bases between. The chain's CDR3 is CASSQAQPQTNYGYTF. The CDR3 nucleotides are TGCGCCAGCAGCCAAGCACAGCCCCAGACTAACTATGGCTACACCTTC.

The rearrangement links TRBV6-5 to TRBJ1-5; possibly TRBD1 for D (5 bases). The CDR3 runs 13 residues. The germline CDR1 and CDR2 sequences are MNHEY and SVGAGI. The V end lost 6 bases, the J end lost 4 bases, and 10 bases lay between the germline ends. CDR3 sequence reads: CASRGGGNQPQHF. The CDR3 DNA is TGTGCCAGCAGGGGCGGGGGGAATCAGCCCCAGCATTTT.